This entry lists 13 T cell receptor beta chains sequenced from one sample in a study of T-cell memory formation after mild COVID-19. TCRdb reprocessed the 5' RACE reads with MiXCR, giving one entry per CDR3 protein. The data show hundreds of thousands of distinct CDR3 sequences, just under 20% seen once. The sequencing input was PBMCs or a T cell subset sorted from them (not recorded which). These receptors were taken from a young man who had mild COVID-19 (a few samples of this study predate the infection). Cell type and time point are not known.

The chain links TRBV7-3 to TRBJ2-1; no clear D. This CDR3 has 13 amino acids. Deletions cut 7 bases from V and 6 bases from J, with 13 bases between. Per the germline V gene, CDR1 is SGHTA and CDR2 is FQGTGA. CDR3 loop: CASILRRTNEQFF. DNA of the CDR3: TGTGCCAGCATTCTGCGTCGCACCAATGAGCAGTTCTTC.

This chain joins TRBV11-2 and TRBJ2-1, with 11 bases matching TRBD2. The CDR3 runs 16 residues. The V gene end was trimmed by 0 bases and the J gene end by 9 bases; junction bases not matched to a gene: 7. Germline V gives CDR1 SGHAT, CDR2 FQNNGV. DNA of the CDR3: TGTGCCAGCAGCTTAGATCCGGGACTAGCGGCTATTGAGCAGTTCTTC. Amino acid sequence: CASSLDPGLAAIEQFF.

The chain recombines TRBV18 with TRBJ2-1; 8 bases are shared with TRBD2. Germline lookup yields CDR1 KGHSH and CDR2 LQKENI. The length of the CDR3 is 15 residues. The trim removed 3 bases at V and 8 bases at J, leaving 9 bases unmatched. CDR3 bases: TGTGCCAGCTCACCCTCTACGGGGGGGCACGATGAGCAGTTCTTC. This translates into CASSPSTGGHDEQFF.

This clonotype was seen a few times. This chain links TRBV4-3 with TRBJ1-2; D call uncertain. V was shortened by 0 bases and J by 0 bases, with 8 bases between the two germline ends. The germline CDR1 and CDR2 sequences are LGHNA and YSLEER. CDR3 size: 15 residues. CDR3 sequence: CASSQDWGSNYGYTF. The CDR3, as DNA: TGCGCCAGCAGCCAAGATTGGGGTTCTAACTATGGCTACACCTTC.

The CDR3 DNA reads TGTGCCAGCAGCTTCGGGGGTGGGGATACGCAGTATTTT. Translating gives CASSFGGGDTQYF. The chain links TRBV7-3 to TRBJ2-3; D possibly corresponds to TRBD2 (6 bases). Deletions cut 3 bases from V and 6 bases from J, with 10 bases between. This CDR3 has 13 amino acids. From germline, CDR1 is SGHTA and CDR2 FQGTGA.

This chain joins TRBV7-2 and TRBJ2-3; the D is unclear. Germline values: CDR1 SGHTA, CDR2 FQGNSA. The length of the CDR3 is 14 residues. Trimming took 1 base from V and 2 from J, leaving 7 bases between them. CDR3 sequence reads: CASSLVRATDTQYF. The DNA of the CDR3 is TGTGCCAGCAGCTTAGTTCGGGCCACAGATACGCAGTATTTT.

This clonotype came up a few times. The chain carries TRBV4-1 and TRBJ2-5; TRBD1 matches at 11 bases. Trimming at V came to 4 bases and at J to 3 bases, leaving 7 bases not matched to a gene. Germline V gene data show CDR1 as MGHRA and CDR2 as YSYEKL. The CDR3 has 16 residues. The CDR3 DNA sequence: TGCGCCAGCAGCCCCTCAGGGGGACAGGGGGAAGAGACCCAGTACTTC. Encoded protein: CASSPSGGQGEETQYF.

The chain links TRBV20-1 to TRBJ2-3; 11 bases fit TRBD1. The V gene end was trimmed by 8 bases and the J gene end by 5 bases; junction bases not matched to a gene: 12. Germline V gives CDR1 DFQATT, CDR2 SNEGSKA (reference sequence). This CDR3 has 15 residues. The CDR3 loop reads CSPLGGTGGEDTQYF. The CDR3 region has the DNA TGCAGTCCCCTGGGAGGGACAGGGGGAGAAGATACGCAGTATTTT.

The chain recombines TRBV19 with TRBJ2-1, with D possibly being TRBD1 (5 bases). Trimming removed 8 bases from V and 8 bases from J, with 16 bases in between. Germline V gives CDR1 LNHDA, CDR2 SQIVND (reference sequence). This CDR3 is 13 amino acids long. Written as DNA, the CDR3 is TGTGCCAGTGGGGCAGGGCGAAAGGATGAGCAGTTCTTC. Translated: CASGAGRKDEQFF.

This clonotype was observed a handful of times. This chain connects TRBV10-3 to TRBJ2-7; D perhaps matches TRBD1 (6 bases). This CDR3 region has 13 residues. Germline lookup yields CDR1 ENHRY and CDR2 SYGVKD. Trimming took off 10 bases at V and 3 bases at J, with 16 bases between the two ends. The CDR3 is CATSQGDLYEQYV. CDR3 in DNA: TGTGCCACCTCACAGGGCGATCTCTACGAGCAGTACGTC.

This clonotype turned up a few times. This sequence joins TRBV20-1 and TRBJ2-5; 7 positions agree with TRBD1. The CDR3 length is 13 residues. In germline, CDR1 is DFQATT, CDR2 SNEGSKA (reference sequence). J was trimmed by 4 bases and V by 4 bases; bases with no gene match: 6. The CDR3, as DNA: TGCAGTGCTAACAGGGGTACTCTAGAGACCCAGTACTTC. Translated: CSANRGTLETQYF.

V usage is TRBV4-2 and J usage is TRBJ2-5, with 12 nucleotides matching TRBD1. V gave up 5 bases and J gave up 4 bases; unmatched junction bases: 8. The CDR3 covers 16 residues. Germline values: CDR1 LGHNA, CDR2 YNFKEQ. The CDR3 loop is CASSLSWGQGAETQYF. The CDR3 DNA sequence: TGTGCCAGCAGCTTATCTTGGGGACAGGGGGCAGAGACCCAGTACTTC.

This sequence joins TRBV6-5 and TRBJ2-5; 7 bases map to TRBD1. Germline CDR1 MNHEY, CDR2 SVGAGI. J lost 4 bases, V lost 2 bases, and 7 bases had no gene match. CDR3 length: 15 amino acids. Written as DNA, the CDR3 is TGTGCCAGCAGTTACGAGGGGGCCTCACGAGAGACCCAGTACTTC. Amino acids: CASSYEGASRETQYF.